This T cell receptor beta chain was captured by sequencing in a study of tumor-infiltrating lymphocytes in primary liver carcinoma. Unsorted bulk tissue (about 18-30 mg) underwent RNA and DNA co-extraction. The authors made TCR beta cDNA from around 500 ng total RNA with a constant-region primer. A slightly modified ARM-PCR protocol with three nested multiplex PCR rounds produced these TCR beta libraries. TRBV1-TRBV30 forward primers and a C-beta reverse primer were used in the first two PCR rounds, which each ran for nine to ten cycles. TCRdb reprocessed the multiplex PCR reads with MiXCR, giving one entry per CDR3 protein. The table records about 99,000 distinct CDR3 sequences, about three quarters of them present only once. With regard to this clonotype: Because the CDR3's place on the DNA is in doubt, the DNA is left out and the CDR3 is given as listed by TCRdb.

The CDR3 is 17 amino acids long, termini counted. Per the germline V gene, CDR1 is MGHRA and CDR2 is YSYEKL. V and J are TRBV4-1 and TRBJ2-5; TRBD2 is the table's D call and was not checked against the DNA. This sequence originates from a woman in her fifties or sixties with primary liver carcinoma and hepatitis B virus infection. Sequenced material: liver tumor tissue from sampling region 5. The subset denotes: tumor region T5, tumor centre. CDR3 sequence: CDSSQDTWGSGSETHYF.